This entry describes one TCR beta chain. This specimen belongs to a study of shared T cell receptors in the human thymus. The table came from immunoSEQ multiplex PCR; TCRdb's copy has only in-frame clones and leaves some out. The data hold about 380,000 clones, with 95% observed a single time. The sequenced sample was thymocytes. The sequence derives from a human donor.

CDR3 protein: CASSSRLAGLGDTQYF. DNA of the CDR3: TGTGCCAGTAGTAGCCGACTAGCGGGGCTAGGGGATACGCAGTATTTT. The rearrangement links TRBV19 to TRBJ2-3; 11 positions agree with TRBD2. With V trimmed by 4 bases and J by 6 bases, 9 bases remained unmatched. Germline lookup yields CDR1 LNHDA and CDR2 SQIVND (reference sequence). The CDR3 sequence is 16 residues long.